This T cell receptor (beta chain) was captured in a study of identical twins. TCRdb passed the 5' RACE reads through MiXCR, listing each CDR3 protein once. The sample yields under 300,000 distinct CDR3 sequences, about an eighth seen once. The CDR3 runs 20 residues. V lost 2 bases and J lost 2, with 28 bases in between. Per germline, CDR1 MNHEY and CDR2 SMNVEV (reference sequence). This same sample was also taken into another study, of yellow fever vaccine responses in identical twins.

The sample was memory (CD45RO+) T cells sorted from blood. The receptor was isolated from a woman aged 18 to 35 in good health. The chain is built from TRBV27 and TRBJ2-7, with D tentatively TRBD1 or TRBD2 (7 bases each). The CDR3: CASSLPSRVSGGGLPYEQYF. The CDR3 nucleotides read TGTGCCAGCAGTTTACCATCCCGCGTGTCAGGGGGGGGCCTGCCCTACGAGCAGTACTTC.